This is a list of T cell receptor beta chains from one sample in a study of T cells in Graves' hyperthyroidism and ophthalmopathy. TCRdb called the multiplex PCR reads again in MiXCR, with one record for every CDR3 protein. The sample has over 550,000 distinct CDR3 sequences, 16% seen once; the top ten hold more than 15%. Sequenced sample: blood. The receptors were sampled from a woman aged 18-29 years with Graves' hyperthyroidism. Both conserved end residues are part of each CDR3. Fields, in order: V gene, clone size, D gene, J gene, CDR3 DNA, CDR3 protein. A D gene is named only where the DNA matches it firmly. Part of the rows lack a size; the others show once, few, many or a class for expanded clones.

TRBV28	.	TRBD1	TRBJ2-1	TGTGCCAGCACCACCCGGACAGGACGGAATGAGCAGTTCTTC	CASTTRTGRNEQFF
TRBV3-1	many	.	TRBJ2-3	TGTGCCAGCAGCCAACTACGTTTTCGCACAGATACGCAGTATTTT	CASSQLRFRTDTQYF
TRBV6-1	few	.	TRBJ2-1	TGTGCCAGCAGCCCTGGACCGAGCTCCTACAATGAGCAGTTCTTC	CASSPGPSSYNEQFF
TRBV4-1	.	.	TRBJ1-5	TGCGCCAGCAGCCAAGATTCTAGGACGGCCTCCTTTAGCAATCAGCCCCAGCATTTT	CASSQDSRTASFSNQPQHF
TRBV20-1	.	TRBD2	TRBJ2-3	TGCAGTGCACCGGACGTCCCGGGACTAGCGGCACAAGATACGCAGTATTTT	CSAPDVPGLAAQDTQYF
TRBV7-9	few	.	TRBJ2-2	TGTGCCAGCAGCTTGGTGGGCTCGAACACCGGGGAGCTGTTTTTT	CASSLVGSNTGELFF
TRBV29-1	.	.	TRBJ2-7	TGCAGCGTAGAGACAGTCTACGAGCAGTACTTC	CSVETVYEQYF
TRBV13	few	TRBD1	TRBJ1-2	TGTGCCAGCAGCCAAAGGGACAGGGAACATGGCTACACCTTC	CASSQRDREHGYTF
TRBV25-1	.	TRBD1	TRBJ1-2	TGTGCCAGCAGTGGGGACAGGGGGCTCGACTATGGCTACACCTTC	CASSGDRGLDYGYTF
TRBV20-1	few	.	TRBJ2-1	TGCAGTGCTAAACTAGGGGGGGGCGGGGCCAATGAGCAGTTCTTC	CSAKLGGGGANEQFF
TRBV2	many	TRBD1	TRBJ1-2	TGTGCCAGCAGTGAATTGGGACAGGGAAACTATGGCTACACCTTC	CASSELGQGNYGYTF
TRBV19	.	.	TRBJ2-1	TGTGCCATTTCCCTTGGAGGGGGGGGCTCCTACAATGAGCAGTTCTTC	CAISLGGGGSYNEQFF
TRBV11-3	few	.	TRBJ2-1	TGTGCCAGCAGCTTAGAGGCTAGCATGGATGAGCAGTTCTTC	CASSLEASMDEQFF
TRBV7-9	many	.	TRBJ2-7	TGTGCCAGCAGCTTAGGGACAGCAGCAAACTACGAGCAGTACTTC	CASSLGTAANYEQYF
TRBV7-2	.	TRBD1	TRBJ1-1	TGTGCCAGCAGCAAGGGACAGCCGAACACTGAGGCTTGCTTT	CASSKGQPNTEACF
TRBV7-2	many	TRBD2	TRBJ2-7	TGTGCCAGCAGTAGGACTAGCGGTCCCTCCTACGAGCAGTACTTC	CASSRTSGPSYEQYF
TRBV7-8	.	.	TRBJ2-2	TGTGCCAGCAGCTTACGCCAGGCCAGGAACACCGGGGAGCTGTTTTTT	CASSLRQARNTGELFF
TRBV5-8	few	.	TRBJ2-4	TGTGCCAGCAGCTCATCCTGGGGAAGTGGTGCCAAAAACATTCAGTACTTC	CASSSSWGSGAKNIQYF
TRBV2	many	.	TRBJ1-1	TGTGCCAGCGGGGGACCACTGAACACTGAAGCTTTCTTT	CASGGPLNTEAFF
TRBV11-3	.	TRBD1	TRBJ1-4	TGTGCCAGCAGCTCCGGACAGGAAGCAACTAATGAAAAACTGTTTTTT	CASSSGQEATNEKLFF
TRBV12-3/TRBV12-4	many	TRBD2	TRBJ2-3	TGTGCCAGCAGCCCAACTAGCGGGAGACCAGATACGCAGTATTTT	CASSPTSGRPDTQYF
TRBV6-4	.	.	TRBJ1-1	TGTGCCAGCAGTGACGCAGGGAGCGCCACTGAAGCTTTCTTT	CASSDAGSATEAFF
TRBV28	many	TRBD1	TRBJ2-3	TGTGCCACCACCAGAATGACAGGGCAAAAAGATACGCAGTATTTT	CATTRMTGQKDTQYF
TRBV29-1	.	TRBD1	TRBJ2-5	TGCAGCGTTGAAGAGGGGCTCGGGACAGGGCGGGGGGAGACCCAGTACTTC	CSVEEGLGTGRGETQYF
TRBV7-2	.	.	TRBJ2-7	TGTGCCAGCAGCATGGCGGGACAGTCAACCTACGAGCAGTACTTC	CASSMAGQSTYEQYF
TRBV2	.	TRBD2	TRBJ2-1	TGTGCCAGCAGTGGTGGTAATAGCGGGGGCCGGATTAACAATGAGCAGTTCTTC	CASSGGNSGGRINNEQFF
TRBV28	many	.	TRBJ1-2	TGTGCCAGCAGTGAAACGGGACTTACAAACTATGGCTACACCTTC	CASSETGLTNYGYTF
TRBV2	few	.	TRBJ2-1	TGTGCCAGCAGTGACCCGAGTATAGCACACAATGAGCAGTTCTTC	CASSDPSIAHNEQFF
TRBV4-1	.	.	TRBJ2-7	TGCGCCAGCAGCCAAGATATTATGGCGTCCGGTCTAGCAGGGGAGCAGTACTTC	CASSQDIMASGLAGEQYF
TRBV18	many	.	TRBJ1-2	TGTGCCAGCTCACCACGGGATCGCTATGGCTACACCTTC	CASSPRDRYGYTF
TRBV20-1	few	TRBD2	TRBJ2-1	TGCAGTGCTACGGGACTAGCGGGAGTTCCACCCGGGCAGCAGTTCTTC	CSATGLAGVPPGQQFF
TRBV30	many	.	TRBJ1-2	TGTGCCGGCCGTGCAGCCCCTAACTATGGCTACACCTTC	CAGRAAPNYGYTF
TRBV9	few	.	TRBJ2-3	TGTGCCAGCAGCTCCCGCCGGACATCTAGCACAGATACGCAGTATTTT	CASSSRRTSSTDTQYF
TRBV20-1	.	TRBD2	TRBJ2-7	TGCAGTGCGCCACTAGCGGGGATATCCTACGAGCAGTACTTC	CSAPLAGISYEQYF
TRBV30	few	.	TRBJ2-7	TGTGCTTTGGACCTTAACCCCTACGAGCAGTACTTC	CALDLNPYEQYF
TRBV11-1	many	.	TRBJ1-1	TGTGCCAGCAGCTTAGAGGGGCCCTCGAACACTGAAGCTTTCTTT	CASSLEGPSNTEAFF
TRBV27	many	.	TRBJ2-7	TGTGCCAGCAGTTTGGGGGGCCTTGTTTACGAGCAGTACTTC	CASSLGGLVYEQYF